This T cell receptor (beta chain) was captured in a study of T cell changes during pregnancy in multiple sclerosis. The length of the CDR3 is 13 residues. V lost 2 bases and J 5 bases, leaving 7 bases between the germline ends. Germline V CDR1 and CDR2: KGHSH, LQKENI. Method: immunoSEQ multiplex PCR; TCRdb's copy keeps in-frame clones and lacks some. The sample records about 55,000 clones, 70% to 90% being singletons. This rearrangement joins TRBV18 to TRBJ2-4; TRBD1 is a possible D gene (5 bases). This receptor was taken from a female donor with multiple sclerosis, enrolled in a pregnancy study. The specimen comprised CD4+ T cells from peripheral blood mononuclear cells, sampled in the first trimester of pregnancy. The CDR3 region is CASSPETENIQYF. CDR3 bases: TGTGCCAGCTCACCAGAGACAGAAAACATTCAGTACTTC.